This T cell receptor beta chain is from a study of blood T cell repertoires in COVID-19. About the research overall: COVID-19 samples from acute and convalescent phases originated in the United States, Italy and Spain.

Participants were aged about 18 to 89 years from approximately 24 US areas. Participant reports of clinical history set cohort assignment. Cohort 3 donors were reported recovered after two negative PCRs, clearance, or symptom resolution. This clone was detected only once. Here immunoSEQ multiplex PCR was the method, and the copy in TCRdb shows in-frame clones only, minus some. The sample records just over 350,000 clones, roughly 84% being singletons. Germline values: CDR1 SNHLY, CDR2 FYNNEI. Trimming shortened V by 8 bases and J by 0 bases, and 13 bases separated the two germline ends. The CDR3 loop spans 14 amino acids.

This chain links TRBV2 with TRBJ1-1; a weak D match, TRBD1 (5 bases). The specimen was PBMCs or T cells enriched from blood (not recorded which). This clonotype was obtained from a woman aged 25 to 39 who had recovered from COVID-19. DNA of the CDR3: TGTGCCAGCCTTGGGGGGGGACTGAACACTGAAGCTTTCTTT. Protein: CASLGGGLNTEAFF.